This is a list of T cell receptor beta chains from one sample in a study of OX40 agonist ivuxolimab in advanced cancers. Sequencing used immunoSEQ multiplex PCR; TCRdb keeps in-frame clones, though not all of them. The sample lists over 70,000 clones; approximately 91% were seen once. This material consisted of CD4+ or CD8+ T cells sorted from blood, taken in a trial of the OX40 agonist ivuxolimab. These receptor sequences come from an adult with an advanced solid tumor such as melanoma, head and neck, liver or kidney cancer. Each CDR3 is given with its conserved first and last residue. D genes are given only for firm matches. Expanded clones get a size class; other rows say once, few or many, or leave the size out.

TRBV28	NA	TRBD2	TRBJ2-7	15	CASSTSGAGENEQYF	TGTGCCAGCAGCACCTCCGGAGCGGGAGAAAACGAGCAGTACTTC
TRBV20-1	NA	NA	TRBJ2-1	11	CSAPAYNEQFF	TGCAGTGCCCCCGCCTACAATGAGCAGTTCTTC
TRBV7-9	once	TRBD1	TRBJ2-3	14	CASSLVAGGDTQYF	TGTGCCAGCAGCTTAGTGGCAGGGGGAGATACGCAGTATTTT
TRBV11-2	NA	NA	TRBJ2-7	15	CASSLDFAETYEQYF	TGTGCCAGCAGCTTAGATTTTGCGGAGACCTACGAGCAGTACTTC
TRBV4-2	few	NA	TRBJ2-6	17	CASSPGQAHSGANVLTF	TGTGCCAGCAGCCCCGGTCAGGCGCACTCTGGGGCCAACGTCCTGACTTTC
TRBV19	NA	TRBD2	TRBJ2-1	14	CASKQRERGNEQFF	TGTGCCAGTAAGCAGCGGGAGAGGGGGAATGAGCAGTTCTTC
TRBV2	NA	NA	TRBJ2-5	11	CASSEWETQYF	TGTGCCAGCAGTGAGTGGGAGACCCAGTACTTC
TRBV28	NA	NA	TRBJ1-5	14	CASSSGTSNQPQHF	TGTGCCAGCAGTTCCGGGACCAGCAATCAGCCCCAGCATTTT
TRBV27	NA	TRBD1	TRBJ1-1	14	CASSPTTGIGEAFF	TGTGCCAGCAGTCCGACGACAGGGATAGGTGAAGCTTTCTTT
TRBV6-6	NA	TRBD1	TRBJ2-7	15	CASSSLDRADYEQYF	TGTGCCAGCAGTTCCCTTGACAGGGCCGACTACGAGCAGTACTTC
TRBV20-1	NA	NA	TRBJ2-7	11	CSARNGHEQYF	TGCAGTGCTAGAAACGGGCACGAGCAGTACTTC
TRBV19	NA	NA	TRBJ1-1	13	CASSEAVYTEAFF	TGTGCCAGTAGTGAAGCAGTTTACACTGAAGCTTTCTTT
TRBV11-2	NA	NA	TRBJ2-2	12	CASSITTGELFF	TGTGCCAGCAGCATCACCACCGGGGAGCTGTTTTTT
TRBV7-7	NA	TRBD1	TRBJ2-5	16	CASSLAWDRGKETQYF	TGTGCCAGCAGCTTAGCCTGGGACAGGGGAAAAGAGACCCAGTACTTC
TRBV4-2	NA	TRBD1	TRBJ2-3	15	CASSQDYRGSDTQYF	TGTGCCAGCAGCCAAGACTACAGGGGTAGCGATACGCAGTATTTT
TRBV7-6	NA	NA	TRBJ2-5	15	CASSFLTGRGETQYF	TGTGCCAGCAGCTTCCTGACAGGGCGGGGGGAGACCCAGTACTTC
TRBV18	once	NA	TRBJ2-2	12	CASSPPGGELFF	TGTGCCAGCTCACCGCCGGGCGGGGAGCTGTTTTTT
TRBV7-9	NA	TRBD1	TRBJ1-4	14	CASSTGQPGEKLFF	TGTGCCAGCAGCACGGGACAGCCCGGTGAAAAACTGTTTTTT
TRBV2	NA	TRBD2	TRBJ2-7	14	CASGSGRGRYEQYF	TGTGCCAGCGGTAGCGGGAGAGGACGCTACGAGCAGTACTTC
TRBV5-3	NA	TRBD2	TRBJ2-1	18	CARSLVKGLAGGPDEQFF	TGTGCCAGAAGCTTGGTGAAGGGGCTAGCGGGAGGGCCAGATGAGCAGTTCTTC
TRBV21-1	few	NA	TRBJ2-1	15	CASSTLAGSDNEQFF	TGTGCCAGCAGCACTCTAGCGGGATCGGACAATGAGCAGTTCTTC
TRBV7-9	NA	NA	TRBJ2-2	15	CASSTPLQNTGELFF	TGTGCCAGCAGCACTCCGCTGCAGAACACCGGGGAGCTGTTTTTT
TRBV5-4	NA	NA	TRBJ1-5	15	CASSIGKGVDQPQHF	TGTGCCAGCAGCATTGGTAAGGGGGTGGATCAGCCCCAGCATTTT
TRBV5-1	NA	NA	TRBJ1-1	14	CASSFEQANTEAFF	TGCGCCAGCAGCTTTGAACAGGCGAACACTGAAGCTTTCTTT
TRBV2	NA	TRBD1	TRBJ2-3	15	CAKATGGPGTDTQYF	TGTGCCAAAGCGACAGGGGGGCCGGGAACAGATACGCAGTATTTT
TRBV27	once	TRBD2	TRBJ2-7	16	CASSFGLAGGLLEQYF	TGTGCCAGCAGTTTCGGACTAGCGGGAGGGCTCCTCGAGCAGTACTTC
TRBV11-1	NA	TRBD2	TRBJ2-3	18	CASSKLAGGRMSTDTQYF	TGTGCCAGCAGCAAGCTAGCGGGAGGCCGGATGAGCACAGATACGCAGTATTTT
TRBV28	once	NA	TRBJ2-7	14	CASGKKGSSYEQYF	TGTGCCAGCGGAAAAAAGGGGTCCTCCTACGAGCAGTACTTC
TRBV7-2	once	TRBD2	TRBJ2-7	19	CASSLRLAGTSGSFYEQYF	TGTGCCAGCAGCTTACGACTCGCCGGGACTAGCGGGAGTTTCTACGAGCAGTACTTC
TRBV4-1	NA	TRBD1	TRBJ2-4	17	CASSPGAPTGRRNIQYF	TGCGCCAGCAGTCCCGGGGCCCCGACAGGGAGACGAAACATTCAGTACTTC
TRBV5-4	NA	NA	TRBJ2-7	16	CASSLTPGRVSYEQYF	TGTGCCAGCAGCTTAACACCGGGACGGGTCTCCTACGAGCAGTACTTC
TRBV19	NA	TRBD1	TRBJ2-7	15	CASSLKGQGTYEQYF	TGTGCCAGTAGCCTAAAGGGACAGGGGACCTACGAGCAGTACTTC
TRBV28	NA	NA	TRBJ2-6	18	CASSLRDRSHSGANVLTF	TGTGCCAGCAGCCTACGGGACCGGAGTCACTCTGGGGCCAACGTCCTGACTTTC
TRBV7-2	NA	NA	TRBJ2-7	15	CASSLEGTHNYEQYF	TGTGCCAGCAGCTTAGAAGGGACTCACAACTACGAGCAGTACTTC
TRBV5-1	NA	NA	TRBJ2-6	18	CASSSRLTGISGANVLTF	TGCGCCAGCAGCAGCCGACTAACAGGAATCTCTGGGGCCAACGTCCTGACTTTC
TRBV7-2	NA	TRBD1	TRBJ2-7	14	CASSLDGRGYEQYF	TGTGCCAGCAGCTTAGACGGCAGGGGGTACGAGCAGTACTTC
TRBV16	NA	TRBD2	TRBJ2-5	14	CASSQWAGGETQYF	TGTGCCAGCAGCCAATGGGCGGGAGGCGAGACCCAGTACTTC
TRBV7-2	NA	NA	TRBJ2-3	12	CASTASTDTQYF	TGTGCCAGCACCGCTAGCACAGATACGCAGTATTTT
TRBV28	NA	NA	TRBJ1-5	16	CASSLRKGPGNQPQHF	TGTGCCAGCAGCCTCCGGAAGGGGCCGGGCAATCAGCCCCAGCATTTT
TRBV7-2	NA	TRBD1	TRBJ2-5	15	CASSSQQGTQETQYF	TGTGCCAGCAGCTCCCAACAGGGGACCCAAGAGACCCAGTACTTC
TRBV11-2	NA	TRBD2	TRBJ2-1	17	CASSLWTSGRAGGEQFF	TGTGCCAGCAGCTTATGGACTAGCGGGAGGGCCGGGGGTGAGCAGTTCTTC
TRBV6-4	NA	NA	TRBJ2-7	14	CASRPGDWNYEQYF	TGTGCCAGCAGACCGGGGGATTGGAACTACGAGCAGTACTTC
TRBV28	NA	NA	TRBJ2-7	12	CASSQSGYEQYF	TGTGCCAGCAGTCAAAGTGGCTACGAGCAGTACTTC
TRBV7-2	NA	TRBD1	TRBJ2-7	14	CASSPDRGIYEQYF	TGTGCCAGCAGCCCCGACAGGGGGATCTACGAGCAGTACTTC
TRBV7-8	NA	NA	TRBJ2-3	14	CASKGRGRLDTQYF	TGTGCCAGCAAGGGGCGGGGAAGGTTAGATACGCAGTATTTT
TRBV28	NA	NA	TRBJ2-7	13	CASSLPGNYEQYF	TGTGCCAGCAGTTTACCCGGGAACTACGAGCAGTACTTC
TRBV6-6	NA	NA	TRBJ2-1	16	CASSYDPQGSLNEQFF	TGTGCCAGCAGTTACGATCCGCAGGGGTCCCTCAATGAGCAGTTCTTC
TRBV28	once	TRBD1	TRBJ1-2	17	CASSSFLGSGRGQGYTF	TGTGCCAGCAGTTCATTCCTGGGGTCGGGGAGGGGGCAAGGCTACACCTTC
TRBV29-1	NA	NA	TRBJ2-3	15	CSVRTGTFGTDTQYF	TGCAGCGTCCGCACCGGGACTTTTGGCACAGATACGCAGTATTTT